These 5 T cell receptor beta chains share one sample of origin, sequenced in a study of tissue T cells after allogeneic stem cell transplantation. Clones were sequenced by immunoSEQ multiplex PCR, and TCRdb holds only the in-frame ones, with some missing. The data show about 1,400 clones, with 85% seen just once and approximately 8.9% held by the top ten. Specimen: blood, collected at autopsy. The receptors stem from a male patient of 60 years or more with steroid-refractory graft-versus-host disease after an allogeneic stem cell transplant. Some T cells may be provided by the graft donor.

The rearrangement links TRBV11-3 to TRBJ1-6; unclear D gene. The CDR3 is 14 residues long. V gave up 5 bases and J gave up 13 bases, with 18 bases separating them. Germline V gene data show CDR1 as SGHNT and CDR2 as YENEEA. The CDR3, as DNA: TGTGCCAGCAGCCCCGGGAGCGCTTCGCGGCCCCTCCACTTT. This gives the protein CASSPGSASRPLHF.

The chain employs TRBV7-9 and TRBJ2-7, with D unclear. CDR1 is SEHNR, CDR2 FQNEAQ, per germline (reference sequence). The CDR3 covers 12 residues. Trimming removed 3 bases from V and 2 bases from J, with 5 bases in between. CDR3 sequence (DNA): TGTGCCAGCAGCTTCGGAACCTACGAGCAGTACTTC. This translates into CASSFGTYEQYF.

The chain employs TRBV27 and TRBJ2-2, with TRBD1 identical over 8 bases. Germline V CDR1 and CDR2: MNHEY, SMNVEV (reference sequence). The ends lost 4 bases at V and 7 bases at J; junction bases unmatched: 2. CDR3 length: 13 residues. The CDR3 sequence: CASSSGGHGELFF. The CDR3 nucleotides read TGTGCCAGCAGTTCAGGGGGCCACGGGGAGCTGTTTTTT.

The J gene is TRBJ1-5, the V gene TRBV4-1; 10 nucleotides line up with TRBD1. This CDR3 is 17 amino acids long. Germline V CDR1 and CDR2: MGHRA, YSYEKL. The trim removed 0 bases at V and 0 bases at J, leaving 2 bases unmatched. The CDR3 DNA is TGCGCCAGCAGCCAAGAAGGGACAGGGGCTAGCAATCAGCCCCAGCATTTT. Protein product: CASSQEGTGASNQPQHF.

The rearrangement joins TRBV27 to TRBJ1-6; 7 bases agree with TRBD1. The CDR3 extends over 15 amino acids. With V trimmed by 4 bases and J by 7 bases, 7 bases remained unmatched. Germline V CDR1 and CDR2: MNHEY, SMNVEV (reference sequence). The CDR3 bases are TGTGCCAGCAGTTATATTGGCAGGGGGAATTCACCCCTCCACTTT. Residues: CASSYIGRGNSPLHF.